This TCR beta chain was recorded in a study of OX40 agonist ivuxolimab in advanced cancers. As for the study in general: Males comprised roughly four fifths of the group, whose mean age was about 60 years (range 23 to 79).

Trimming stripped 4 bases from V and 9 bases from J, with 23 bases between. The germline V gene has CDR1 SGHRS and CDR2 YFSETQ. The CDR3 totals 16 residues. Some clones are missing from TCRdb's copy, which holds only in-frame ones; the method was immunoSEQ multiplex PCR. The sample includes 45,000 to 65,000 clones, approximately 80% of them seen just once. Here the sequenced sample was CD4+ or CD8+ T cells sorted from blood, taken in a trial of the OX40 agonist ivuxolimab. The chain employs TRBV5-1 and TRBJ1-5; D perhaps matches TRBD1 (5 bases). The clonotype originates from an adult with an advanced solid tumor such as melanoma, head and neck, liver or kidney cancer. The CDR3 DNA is TGCGCCAGCAGCATTCAAAGGGAGGGGCGGAGGTCGCCCCAGCATTTT. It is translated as CASSIQREGRRSPQHF.